This TCR beta chain was sequenced in a study of cytomegalovirus exposure and HLA in healthy donors. The germline V gene encodes CDR1 SGHDT and CDR2 YYEEEE. The CDR3 runs 12 residues. Losses at the gene ends were 5 bases for V and 6 bases for J; bases not matched to a gene: 5. With respect to this clone: Its specificity is unknown.

The PCR made use of 60 Vbeta and 13 Jbeta primers. TCRdb's copy holds only in-frame clones and misses some; the assay was immunoSEQ multiplex PCR. The profile shows about 100,000 clones, about three quarters of them singletons. Study results and limitations: Analyzed later, most CMV-associated TCR beta chains appeared HLA-restricted. Many donors shared some public TCRs, even though most TCR sequences were rare. A reported reduction in N-insertions relative to the approximately 640-donor mean was seen in an Asian-associated ancestry cluster in a later analysis.

V gene TRBV5-6 combines with J gene TRBJ2-7, with TRBD1 matching 7 bases. Sequencing used PBMCs. The receptor was derived from a male donor in good health and CMV-seropositive. CDR3 region: CASSYTGAEQYF. CDR3 bases: TGTGCCAGCAGTTACACAGGGGCCGAGCAGTACTTC.